One T cell receptor beta chain is described in this entry. V gave up 5 bases and J gave up 1 base, with 18 bases separating them. Per germline, CDR1 SEHNR and CDR2 FQNEAQ (reference sequence). CDR3 length: 17 residues. Produced via immunoSEQ multiplex PCR; TCRdb's table is partial and in-frame only. The sample holds approximately 60,000 clones, approximately 94% seen once. The data are from a study of T cell changes during pregnancy in multiple sclerosis. The sequence was obtained from a female donor with multiple sclerosis, enrolled in a pregnancy study. The chain combines TRBV7-9 with TRBJ2-1; maybe TRBD1 (5 bases). Sequenced material: CD8+ T cells from peripheral blood mononuclear cells, taken in the third trimester of pregnancy. The CDR3 DNA follows: TGTGCCAGCAGCCTACCCCGGACGCGGACATCCTACAATGAGCAGTTCTTC. Its protein product is CASSLPRTRTSYNEQFF.